Below, one T cell receptor (beta chain) is given with its context. The antigen is undetermined. This specimen belongs to a study of blood T cells in healthy people across ages. The use of a sample-barcoded 5' primer and a J-beta primer mix characterized a second PCR of roughly 6 to 11 cycles. Tagging of each cDNA molecule was performed by a template-switch adaptor with 12 random nucleotides. In TCRdb, the 5' RACE reads were re-called with MiXCR into one record per CDR3 protein. The repertoire holds some 850,000 distinct CDR3 sequences, with around 25% as singletons. This CDR3 has 17 amino acids. Germline values: CDR1 LGHDT, CDR2 YNNKEL (reference sequence). V trimming: 4 bases; J trimming: 3 bases; junction bases outside the gene matches: 11. Study results and limitations: The study found more naive CD4+ cells and higher diversity in long-lived than aged donors.

The sample also formed part of further work on T cells of mothers and their children. That investigation notes: Related mother-child pairs shared slightly more overlap than unrelated pairs, but the difference was non-significant.

The sample consisted of blood. This receptor was taken from a boy between 5 and 17 years old in good health. The chain uses TRBV3-1 and TRBJ2-2; 7 bases agree with TRBD1. The CDR3 coding sequence is TGTGCCAGCAGCCTTCGTTACACCGGGACAGACACCGGGGAGCTGTTTTTT. This encodes CASSLRYTGTDTGELFF.